These 25 T cell receptor beta chains were all obtained from the same sample, sequenced in a study of OX40 agonist ivuxolimab in advanced cancers. Method: immunoSEQ multiplex PCR; TCRdb's copy keeps in-frame clones and lacks some. In the table there are around 51,000 clones, 88% of which are singletons. Sequencing used CD4+ or CD8+ T cells sorted from blood, obtained in a trial of the OX40 agonist ivuxolimab. The receptors come from an adult with an advanced solid tumor such as melanoma, head and neck, liver or kidney cancer.

The genes are TRBV2 and TRBJ2-7, with TRBD2 matching 8 bases. In germline, CDR1 is SNHLY, CDR2 FYNNEI. CDR3 length: 15 residues. J lost 5 bases, V lost 3 bases, and 9 bases had no gene match. The CDR3 reads CASSEREARHDEQYF. For the CDR3, the DNA is TGTGCCAGCAGTGAGCGGGAGGCCAGACATGACGAGCAGTACTTC.

The chain joins TRBV6-6 to TRBJ2-3; no firm D call. Germline CDR1 is MNHNY and CDR2 is SVGAGI (reference sequence). Trimming cost V 7 bases and J 1 base, with 3 bases left between them. The CDR3 runs to 11 residues. The CDR3 reads CASTRTDTQYF. The CDR3 DNA is TGTGCCAGCACCCGCACAGATACGCAGTATTTT.

V and J are TRBV5-1 and TRBJ1-6; D perhaps matches TRBD1 (6 bases). This CDR3 comprises 15 residues. From germline, CDR1 is SGHRS and CDR2 YFSETQ. Trimming pared 5 bases from V and 10 bases from J, leaving 19 bases between. CDR3 loop: CASRRENRVGSPLHF. The DNA of the CDR3 is TGCGCCAGCAGGCGGGAGAACAGGGTGGGCTCACCCCTCCACTTT.

The chain links TRBV12-5 to TRBJ1-1; D is uncertain. V shed 2 bases and J shed 8 bases, with 6 bases lying between them. The germline V gene has CDR1 LGHNT and CDR2 FRNRAP. The CDR3 spans 11 residues. CDR3 loop: CASGLNQEAFF. DNA of the CDR3: TGTGCTAGTGGTTTGAATCAGGAAGCTTTCTTT.

The chain recombines TRBV15 with TRBJ1-1; D unresolved. The CDR3 is 14 amino acids. V was clipped by 0 bases and J by 4 bases, with 9 bases between them. CDR1 and CDR2 (germline): LNHNV, YYDKDF (reference sequence). DNA for the CDR3: TGTGCCACCAGCAGAGATCCCCGGGGCACTGAAGCTTTCTTT. As protein: CATSRDPRGTEAFF.

The genes are TRBV19 and TRBJ2-5; weak D call: TRBD2 (7 bases). Deletions cut 3 bases from V and 7 bases from J, with 18 bases between. Germline values: CDR1 LNHDA, CDR2 SQIVND (reference sequence). CDR3 size: 15 residues. CDR3 bases: TGTGCCAGTAGTATCGGGGACCGGGGGGCGGCGACCCAGTACTTC. This translates into CASSIGDRGAATQYF. Full variable domain (missing parts from reference TRBV19 and TRBJ2-5): DGGITQSPKYLFRKEGQNVTLSCEQNLNHDAMYWYRQDPGQGLRLIYYSQIVNDFQKGDIAEGYSVSREKKESFPLTVTSAQKNPTAFYLCASSIGDRGAATQYFGPGTRLLVL.

This chain links TRBV5-8 with TRBJ2-5, with D perhaps TRBD1 or TRBD2 (6 bases each). V was clipped by 0 bases and J by 8 bases, with 20 bases between them. This CDR3 contains 16 residues. Germline V gives CDR1 SGHTS, CDR2 YDEGEE. CDR3 coding DNA: TGTGCCAGCAGCTTGGCGGGGACACCGGGGGCCTACACCCAGTACTTC. The encoded protein is CASSLAGTPGAYTQYF.

This clone showed up just a few times. The V gene is TRBV5-1, the J gene TRBJ1-1; D is undetermined. This CDR3 has 15 amino acids. V lost 0 bases to trimming and J lost 0 bases, with 9 bases between them. Germline V gives CDR1 SGHRS, CDR2 YFSETQ. The CDR3 is CASSLGRFLNTEAFF. Written as DNA, the CDR3 is TGCGCCAGCAGCTTGGGCAGGTTTCTGAACACTGAAGCTTTCTTT.

This clone was counted only a few times. V usage is TRBV7-3 and J usage is TRBJ2-2, with TRBD2 identical over 8 bases. The CDR3 runs to 15 residues. Unmatched junction bases numbered 6, after V lost 5 bases and J lost 4 bases. The germline CDR1 and CDR2 sequences are SGHTA and FQGTGA. Written as DNA, the CDR3 is TGTGCCAGCAGCCCCGCGGGGGGCGGCACCGGGGAGCTGTTTTTT. Residues: CASSPAGGGTGELFF.

V and J are TRBV5-4 and TRBJ2-6; no reliable D call. In germline, CDR1 is SGHNT, CDR2 YYREEE (reference sequence). This CDR3 region has 13 residues. Between the trimmed V and J ends, which lost 4 bases and 3 bases, there was a span of 5 bases. The CDR3 nucleotides read TGTGCCAGCAGCGCGGTTGGGGCCAACGTCCTGACTTTC. Its protein is CASSAVGANVLTF.

V and J are TRBV19 and TRBJ1-5; D might be TRBD1 (5 bases). The CDR3 covers 14 residues. In germline, CDR1 is LNHDA, CDR2 SQIVND (reference sequence). With 7 bases removed from V and 4 bases from J, the gap between germline ends came to 14 bases. The CDR3 reads CASTEGNVNQPQHF. The CDR3 coding sequence is TGTGCCAGTACAGAGGGGAATGTGAATCAGCCCCAGCATTTT.

This clone has just one count. The CDR3 is CASSEWRLAGSPETQYF. The DNA of the CDR3 is TGTGCCAGCAGTGAATGGAGACTAGCGGGGTCCCCAGAGACCCAGTACTTC. The chain links TRBV6-1 to TRBJ2-5; 11 nucleotides align to TRBD2. CDR1 and CDR2 (germline): MNHNS, SASEGT. After removal of 2 bases from V and 4 bases from J, the junction contained 9 bases not matched to a gene. The CDR3 length is 17 residues.

The genes are TRBV5-1 and TRBJ2-2, with D hard to call. Germline V gene sequence: CDR1 SGHRS, CDR2 YFSETQ. V lost 4 bases and J 4 bases, leaving 11 bases between the germline ends. The CDR3 length is 14 residues. DNA of the CDR3: TGCGCCAGCAGCCTGAGACAATCCACCGGGGAGCTGTTTTTT. Its protein product is CASSLRQSTGELFF. Looking up the rest from reference TRBV5-1 and TRBJ2-2 gives the full variable domain: KAGVTQTPRYLIKTRGQQVTLSCSPISGHRSVSWYQQTPGQGLQFLFEYFSETQRNKGNFPGRFSGRQFSNSRSEMNVSTLELGDSALYLCASSLRQSTGELFFGEGSRLTVL.

J is TRBJ1-1 and V is TRBV19; D gene uncertain. V was cut by 3 bases and J by 3 bases, with 8 bases left in between. The CDR3 runs to 13 residues. Germline V gene sequence: CDR1 LNHDA, CDR2 SQIVND (reference sequence). The CDR3 coding sequence is TGTGCCAGTAGTATGGACCGGGACACTGAAGCTTTCTTT. Encoded protein: CASSMDRDTEAFF.

The chain recombines TRBV18 with TRBJ2-7; a possible D gene is TRBD2 (6 bases). The CDR3 runs 13 residues. Germline assignment: CDR1 KGHSH and CDR2 LQKENI. The V and J ends lost 5 bases and 3 bases respectively, with 11 bases between them. DNA for the CDR3: TGTGCCAGCTCAGCGGGACTTAACTACGAGCAGTACTTC. Protein: CASSAGLNYEQYF.

The rearrangement joins TRBV10-3 to TRBJ2-2, with D possibly TRBD2 on 5 matching bases. The germline V and J ends were trimmed by 6 bases and 2 bases, with 13 bases remaining between them. Germline values: CDR1 ENHRY, CDR2 SYGVKD. The length of the CDR3 is 15 residues. DNA for the CDR3: TGTGCCATCAGCGAACCGGGAAAAAACACCGGGGAGCTGTTTTTT. Residues: CAISEPGKNTGELFF.

This chain connects TRBV28 to TRBJ2-3; no clear D. Germline CDR1 is MDHEN and CDR2 is SYDVKM. This CDR3 contains 13 residues. Trimming left V 2 bases short and J 6 bases short, with 9 bases between. The DNA of the CDR3 is TGTGCCAGCAGTTTACCCCCCCCCGATACGCAGTATTTT. This translates into CASSLPPPDTQYF.

The V call is TRBV2, the J call TRBJ2-4; 10 bases fit TRBD1. Germline V lookup: CDR1 SNHLY, CDR2 FYNNEI. Trimming removed 9 bases from V and 8 bases from J; junction bases left unmatched: 4. The CDR3 length is 12 residues. The CDR3 coding sequence is TGTGCCAGTACTGGACAGGGGGACATTCAGTACTTC. Translated: CASTGQGDIQYF. Supplemented by reference TRBV2 and TRBJ2-4, the full variable domain reads EPEVTQTPSHQVTQMGQEVILRCVPISNHLYFYWYRQILGQKVEFLVSFYNNEISEKSEIFDDQFSVERPDGSNFTLKIRSTKLEDSAMYFCASTGQGDIQYFGAGTRLSVL.

This clone was seen once. The V gene is TRBV6-1, the J gene TRBJ2-7, with D perhaps matching TRBD1 or TRBD2 (5 bases each). Germline-derived CDR1 and CDR2 are MNHNS and SASEGT. V lost 6 bases and J 2 bases, leaving 14 bases between the germline ends. The CDR3 is 14 residues long. The CDR3 DNA reads as TGTGCCAGCAGAATCCGGGACGGAGCCTACGAGCAGTACTTC. Protein: CASRIRDGAYEQYF.

CDR3 in amino acids: CASRSGTTREAFF. The CDR3 DNA reads TGTGCCAGCAGATCTGGGACCACGCGAGAAGCTTTCTTT. The gene calls are TRBV7-2 and TRBJ1-1; possibly TRBD1 for D (5 bases). CDR1 is SGHTA, CDR2 FQGNSA, per germline. The CDR3 has 13 amino acids. V was clipped by 6 bases and J by 8 bases, with 16 bases between them.

The chain combines TRBV10-3 with TRBJ2-3, with 14 bases fitting TRBD2. Germline V gene lookup returns CDR1 ENHRY and CDR2 SYGVKD. This CDR3 spans 17 amino acids. Losses at the gene ends were 6 bases for V and 2 bases for J; bases not matched to a gene: 7. CDR3: CAIRGTSGREDTDTQYF. CDR3 in DNA: TGTGCCATCAGGGGGACTAGCGGGAGAGAGGACACAGATACGCAGTATTTT.

The chain combines TRBV30 with TRBJ1-2, with a weak D call TRBD1 (6 bases). V was cut by 1 base and J by 7 bases, with 13 bases left in between. The germline CDR1 and CDR2 sequences are GTSNPN and SVGIG (reference sequence). The CDR3 covers 13 residues. The CDR3 is CAWSGGAFGGYTF. Here the CDR3 DNA reads TGTGCCTGGAGTGGGGGGGCGTTTGGTGGCTACACCTTC.

V is TRBV7-2 and J is TRBJ2-7, with TRBD2 as a possible D gene (5 bases). From germline, CDR1 is SGHTA and CDR2 FQGNSA. The CDR3 totals 13 residues. V lost 3 bases and J 9 bases, leaving 15 bases between the germline ends. The CDR3 loop is CASSFRHSRGQYF. CDR3 nucleotides: TGTGCCAGCAGCTTCAGACACTCCCGGGGGCAGTACTTC. The variable domain in full, completed from reference TRBV7-2 and TRBJ2-7, reads GAGVSQSPSNKVTEKGKDVELRCDPISGHTALYWYRQSLGQGLEFLIYFQGNSAPDKSGLPSDRFSAERTGGSVSTLTIQRTQQEDSAVYLCASSFRHSRGQYFGPGTRLTVT.

The chain recombines TRBV19 with TRBJ1-1, with D tentatively TRBD1 (6 bases). The CDR3 length is 13 residues. CDR1 is LNHDA, CDR2 SQIVND, per germline (reference sequence). Trimming took 8 bases from V and 8 from J, leaving 18 bases between them. Here the CDR3 reads CASDDRRYKEAFF. The CDR3 DNA reads as TGTGCCAGTGATGACAGGAGATACAAAGAAGCTTTCTTT.

This rearrangement joins TRBV7-3 to TRBJ2-2; no firm D call. CDR1 and CDR2 (germline): SGHTA, FQGTGA. This CDR3 has 14 amino acids. Trimming pared 0 bases from V and 4 bases from J, leaving 6 bases between. The CDR3 loop is CASSLTLTTGELFF. The DNA for the CDR3 is TGTGCCAGCAGCTTAACACTCACCACCGGGGAGCTGTTTTTT. The full variable domain, rest sourced from reference TRBV7-3 and TRBJ2-2, is GAGVSQTPSNKVTEKGKYVELRCDPISGHTALYWYRQSLGQGPEFLIYFQGTGAADDSGLPNDRFFAVRPEGSVSTLKIQRTERGDSAVYLCASSLTLTTGELFFGEGSRLTVL.